This entry features one T cell receptor (beta chain) sequence. Its antigen is unknown. This sample is drawn from a study of cytomegalovirus exposure and HLA in healthy donors. Study context: Early released data comprised around 80 million unique TCRs from HLA-typed donors.

Study-level points and caveats: In an earlier analysis, most TCR beta V segments were productive about 87% or about 30% of the time. An analysis that came later showed most CMV-associated TCR beta chains appearing HLA-restricted. It was in a later analysis that TCR association rates were seen to vary by HLA locus, highest for DRB1 and lowest for HLA-C.

This CDR3 is 14 amino acids long. V was trimmed by 5 bases and J by 7 bases, leaving 15 bases between them. Germline CDR1 SGHTA, CDR2 FQGNSA. PCR primers comprised 60 Vbeta and 13 Jbeta primers. Assay: immunoSEQ multiplex PCR; the TCRdb copy retains only in-frame clones and omits some. The sample has fewer than 90,000 clones, over 75% seen once. Sequencing used PBMCs. This receptor was identified in a female donor in good health and CMV-seronegative. V usage is TRBV7-2 and J usage is TRBJ1-5, with D maybe TRBD1 (6 bases). In DNA, the CDR3 is TGTGCCAGCAGCCCAGAGGGAGGGGGACAGCCCCAGCATTTT. This codes for CASSPEGGGQPQHF.